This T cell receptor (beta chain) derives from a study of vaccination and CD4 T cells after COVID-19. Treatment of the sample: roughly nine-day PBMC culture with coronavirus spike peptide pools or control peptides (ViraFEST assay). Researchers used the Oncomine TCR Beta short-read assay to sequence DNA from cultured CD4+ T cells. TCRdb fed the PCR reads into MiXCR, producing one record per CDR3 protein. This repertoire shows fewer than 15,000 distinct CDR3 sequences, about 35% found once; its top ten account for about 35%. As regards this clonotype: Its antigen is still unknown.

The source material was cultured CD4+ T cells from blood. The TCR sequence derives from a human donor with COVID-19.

The CDR3 sequence: CASSLGDTRGQYF. For the CDR3, the DNA is TGTGCCAGCAGCTTGGGAGACACCCGGGGGCAGTACTTC. The chain uses TRBV5-4 and TRBJ2-7, with D possibly TRBD2 on 5 matching bases. The CDR3 is 13 amino acids. Per germline, CDR1 SGHNT and CDR2 YYREEE (reference sequence). V lost 0 bases and J lost 9, with 13 bases in between.